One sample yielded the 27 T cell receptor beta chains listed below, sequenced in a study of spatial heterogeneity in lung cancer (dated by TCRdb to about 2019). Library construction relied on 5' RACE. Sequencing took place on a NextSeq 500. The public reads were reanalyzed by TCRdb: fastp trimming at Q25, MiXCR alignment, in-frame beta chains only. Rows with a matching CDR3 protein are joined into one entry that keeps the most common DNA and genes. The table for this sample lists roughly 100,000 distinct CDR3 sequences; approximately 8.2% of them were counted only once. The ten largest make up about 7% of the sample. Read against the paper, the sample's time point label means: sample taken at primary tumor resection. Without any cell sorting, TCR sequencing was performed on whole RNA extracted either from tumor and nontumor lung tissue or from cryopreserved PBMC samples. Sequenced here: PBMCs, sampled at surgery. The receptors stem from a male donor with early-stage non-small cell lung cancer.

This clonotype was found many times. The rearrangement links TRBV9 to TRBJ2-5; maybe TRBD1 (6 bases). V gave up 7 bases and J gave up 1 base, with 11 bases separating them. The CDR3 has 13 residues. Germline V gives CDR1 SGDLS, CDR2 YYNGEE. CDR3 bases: TGTGCCAGCTCTTGGGACACCCAAGAGACCCAGTACTTC. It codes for CASSWDTQETQYF.

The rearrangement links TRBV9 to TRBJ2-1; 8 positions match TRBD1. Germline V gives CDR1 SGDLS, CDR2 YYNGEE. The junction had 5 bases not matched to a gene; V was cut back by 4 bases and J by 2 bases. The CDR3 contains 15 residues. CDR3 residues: CASSPQGDTYNEQFF. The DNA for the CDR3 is TGTGCCAGCAGCCCACAGGGGGATACCTACAATGAGCAGTTCTTC.

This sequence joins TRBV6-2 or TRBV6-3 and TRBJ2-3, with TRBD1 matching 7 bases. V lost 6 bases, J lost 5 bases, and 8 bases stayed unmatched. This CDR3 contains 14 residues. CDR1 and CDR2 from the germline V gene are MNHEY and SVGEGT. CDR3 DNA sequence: TGTGCCAGCAGACCGGGACAGACCAGAGATACGCAGTATTTT. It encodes CASRPGQTRDTQYF.

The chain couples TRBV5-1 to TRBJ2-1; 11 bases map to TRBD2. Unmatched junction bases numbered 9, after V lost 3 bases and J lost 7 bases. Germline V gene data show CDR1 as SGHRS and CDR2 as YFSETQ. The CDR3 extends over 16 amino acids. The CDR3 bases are TGCGCCAGCAGCTCGGGACTAGCGGAGAGAAGGAATGAGCAGTTCTTC. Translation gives CASSSGLAERRNEQFF.

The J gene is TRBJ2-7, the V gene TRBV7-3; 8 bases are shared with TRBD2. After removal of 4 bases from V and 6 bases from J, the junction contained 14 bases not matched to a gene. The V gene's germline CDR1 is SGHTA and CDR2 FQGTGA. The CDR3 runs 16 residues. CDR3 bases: TGTGCCAGCAGCTCTAAAGGGGGACTAGGTTCGCCCGAGCAGTACTTC. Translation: CASSSKGGLGSPEQYF.

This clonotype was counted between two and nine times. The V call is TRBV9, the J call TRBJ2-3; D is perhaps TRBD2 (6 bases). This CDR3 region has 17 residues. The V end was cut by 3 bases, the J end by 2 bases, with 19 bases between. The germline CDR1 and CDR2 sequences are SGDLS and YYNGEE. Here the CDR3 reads CASSAQSTGDDTDTQYF. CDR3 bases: TGTGCCAGCAGCGCCCAGTCCACGGGAGATGACACAGATACGCAGTATTTT.

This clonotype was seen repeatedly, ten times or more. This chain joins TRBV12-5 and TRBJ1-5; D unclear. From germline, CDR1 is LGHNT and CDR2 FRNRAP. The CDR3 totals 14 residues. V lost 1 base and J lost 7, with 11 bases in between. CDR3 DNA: TGTGCTAGTGGTTTGGGAGCCTCCTACCAGCCCCAGCATTTT. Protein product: CASGLGASYQPQHF.

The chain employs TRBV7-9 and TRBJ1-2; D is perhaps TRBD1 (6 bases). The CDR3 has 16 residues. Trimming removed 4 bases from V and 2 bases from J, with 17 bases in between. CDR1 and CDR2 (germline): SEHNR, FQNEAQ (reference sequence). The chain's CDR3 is CASSSVKGDANYGYTF. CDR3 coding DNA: TGTGCCAGCAGCTCCGTTAAGGGGGACGCGAACTATGGCTACACCTTC.

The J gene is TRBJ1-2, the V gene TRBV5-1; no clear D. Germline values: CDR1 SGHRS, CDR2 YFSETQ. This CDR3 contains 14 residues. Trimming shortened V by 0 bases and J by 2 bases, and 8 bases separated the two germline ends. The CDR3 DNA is TGCGCCAGCAGCTTGGAGACGCAGAACTATGGCTACACCTTC. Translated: CASSLETQNYGYTF.

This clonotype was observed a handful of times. Here the CDR3 reads CSVVNGNTGELFF. CDR3 nucleotide sequence: TGCAGCGTTGTGAACGGGAACACCGGGGAGCTGTTTTTT. The gene calls are TRBV29-1 and TRBJ2-2; D unresolved. The CDR3 covers 13 residues. CDR1 and CDR2 (germline): SQVTM, ANQGSEA. V shed 4 bases and J shed 1 base, with 7 bases lying between them.

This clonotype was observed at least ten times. CDR3 sequence (DNA): TGTGCCAGCAGCCAAGTGGACAGGGTTGGCTACACCTTC. Amino acid sequence: CASSQVDRVGYTF. The chain employs TRBV3-1 and TRBJ1-2; TRBD1 matches at 8 bases. V lost 1 base to trimming and J lost 7 bases; unmatched junction nucleotides: 2. CDR1 is LGHDT, CDR2 YNNKEL, per germline (reference sequence). The CDR3 length is 13 residues.

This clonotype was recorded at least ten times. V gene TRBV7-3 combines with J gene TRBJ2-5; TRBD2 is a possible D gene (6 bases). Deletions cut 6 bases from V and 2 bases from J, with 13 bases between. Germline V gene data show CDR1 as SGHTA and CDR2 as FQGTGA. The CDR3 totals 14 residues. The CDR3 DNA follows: TGTGCCAGCAGGTTCCGGGACTTTCAAGAGACCCAGTACTTC. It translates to CASRFRDFQETQYF.

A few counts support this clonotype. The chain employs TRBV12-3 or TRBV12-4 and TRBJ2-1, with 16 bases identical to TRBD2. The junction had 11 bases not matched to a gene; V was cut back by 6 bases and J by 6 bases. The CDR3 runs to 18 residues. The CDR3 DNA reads TGTGCCAGCAGCGTCCTGGGACTAGCGGGAGGGCAGGGCAATGAGCAGTTCTTC. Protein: CASSVLGLAGGQGNEQFF.

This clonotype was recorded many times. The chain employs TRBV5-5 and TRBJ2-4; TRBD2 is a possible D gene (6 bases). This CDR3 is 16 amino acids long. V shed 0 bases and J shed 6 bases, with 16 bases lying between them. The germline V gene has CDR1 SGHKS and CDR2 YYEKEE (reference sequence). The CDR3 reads CASSLAGGATGNIQYF. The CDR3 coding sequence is TGTGCCAGCAGCTTGGCCGGAGGGGCGACTGGAAACATTCAGTACTTC. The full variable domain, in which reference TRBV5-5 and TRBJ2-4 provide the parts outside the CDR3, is DAGVTQSPTHLIKTRGQQVTLRCSPISGHKSVSWYQQVLGQGPQFIFQYYEKEERGRGNFPDRFSARQFPNYSSELNVNALLLGDSALYLCASSLAGGATGNIQYFGAGTRLSVL.

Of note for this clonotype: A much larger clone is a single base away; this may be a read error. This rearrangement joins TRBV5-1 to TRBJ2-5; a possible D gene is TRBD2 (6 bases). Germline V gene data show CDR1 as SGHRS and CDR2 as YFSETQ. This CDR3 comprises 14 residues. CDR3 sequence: CASSLQQGGETRYF. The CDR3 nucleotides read TGCGCCAGCAGCCTCCAGCAGGGCGGGGAGACCCGGTACTTC.

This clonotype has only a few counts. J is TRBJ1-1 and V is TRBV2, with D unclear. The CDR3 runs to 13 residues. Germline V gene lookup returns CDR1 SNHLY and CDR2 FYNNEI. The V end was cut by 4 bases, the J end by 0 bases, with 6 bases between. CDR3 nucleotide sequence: TGTGCCAGCAGTGTATTCGTGAACACTGAAGCTTTCTTT. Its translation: CASSVFVNTEAFF.

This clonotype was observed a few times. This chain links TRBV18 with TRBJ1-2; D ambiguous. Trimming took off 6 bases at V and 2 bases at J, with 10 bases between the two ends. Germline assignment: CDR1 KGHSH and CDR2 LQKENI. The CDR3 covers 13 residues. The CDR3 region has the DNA TGTGCCAGCTCTCCCCTACAGAACTATGGCTACACCTTC. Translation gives CASSPLQNYGYTF.

The CDR3 region is CASSPLGASDTQYF. CDR3 nucleotides: TGTGCCAGCAGCCCACTGGGGGCCTCAGATACGCAGTATTTT. The rearrangement links TRBV7-2 to TRBJ2-3, with D possibly TRBD1 on 6 matching bases. There are 14 residues in the CDR3. V was trimmed by 5 bases and J by 4 bases, leaving 13 bases between them. Germline V gene lookup returns CDR1 SGHTA and CDR2 FQGNSA.

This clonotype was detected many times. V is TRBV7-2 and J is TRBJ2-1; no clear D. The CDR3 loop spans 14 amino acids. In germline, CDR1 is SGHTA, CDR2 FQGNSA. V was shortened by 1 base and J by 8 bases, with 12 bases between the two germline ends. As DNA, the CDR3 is TGTGCCAGCAGCTTAGTTCCAGCCGTGGATGAGCAGTTCTTC. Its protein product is CASSLVPAVDEQFF.

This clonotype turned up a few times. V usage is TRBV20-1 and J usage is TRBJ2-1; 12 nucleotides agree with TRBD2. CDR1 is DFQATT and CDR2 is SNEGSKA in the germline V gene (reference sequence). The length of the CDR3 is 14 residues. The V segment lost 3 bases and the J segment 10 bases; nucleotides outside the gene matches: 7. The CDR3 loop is CSASRTSGIGEQFF. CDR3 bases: TGCAGTGCTAGTAGGACTAGCGGGATAGGGGAGCAGTTCTTC.

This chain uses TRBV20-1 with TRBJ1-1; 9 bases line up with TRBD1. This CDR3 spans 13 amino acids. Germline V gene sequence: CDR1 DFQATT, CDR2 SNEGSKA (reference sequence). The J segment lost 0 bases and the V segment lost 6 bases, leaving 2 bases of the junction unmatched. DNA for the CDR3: TGCAGTGCCGGGACAGGGATGAACACTGAAGCTTTCTTT. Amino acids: CSAGTGMNTEAFF.

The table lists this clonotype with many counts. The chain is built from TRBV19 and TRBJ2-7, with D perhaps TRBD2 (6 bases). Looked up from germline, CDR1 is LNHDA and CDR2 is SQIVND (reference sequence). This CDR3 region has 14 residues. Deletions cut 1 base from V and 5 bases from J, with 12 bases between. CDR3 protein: CASSIAAGLHEQYF. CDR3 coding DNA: TGTGCCAGTAGTATAGCGGCCGGACTACACGAGCAGTACTTC.

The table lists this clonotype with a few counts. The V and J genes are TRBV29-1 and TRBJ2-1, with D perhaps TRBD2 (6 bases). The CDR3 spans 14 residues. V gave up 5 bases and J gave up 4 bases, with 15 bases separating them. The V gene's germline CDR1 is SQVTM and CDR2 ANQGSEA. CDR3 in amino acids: CSVSLGGRYNEQFF. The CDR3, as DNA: TGCAGCGTTTCCCTGGGGGGTCGGTACAATGAGCAGTTCTTC.

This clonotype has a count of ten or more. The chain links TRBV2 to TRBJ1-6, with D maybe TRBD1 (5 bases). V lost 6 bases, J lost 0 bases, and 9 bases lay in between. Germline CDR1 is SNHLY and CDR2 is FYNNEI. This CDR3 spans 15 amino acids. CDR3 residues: CASSADSSYNSPLHF. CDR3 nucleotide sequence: TGTGCCAGCAGCGCAGACAGCTCCTATAATTCACCCCTCCACTTT.

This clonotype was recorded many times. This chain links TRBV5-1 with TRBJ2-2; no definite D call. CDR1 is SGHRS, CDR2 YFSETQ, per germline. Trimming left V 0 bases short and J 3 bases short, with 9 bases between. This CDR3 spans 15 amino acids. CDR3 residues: CASSLGSTDTGELFF. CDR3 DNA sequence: TGCGCCAGCAGCTTGGGCAGTACGGACACCGGGGAGCTGTTTTTT.

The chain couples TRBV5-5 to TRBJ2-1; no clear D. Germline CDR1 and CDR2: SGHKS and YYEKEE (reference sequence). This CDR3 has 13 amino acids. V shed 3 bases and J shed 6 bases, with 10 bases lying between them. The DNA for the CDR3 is TGTGCCAGCAGCTCCCCAGGAAGCAATGAGCAGTTCTTC. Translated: CASSSPGSNEQFF. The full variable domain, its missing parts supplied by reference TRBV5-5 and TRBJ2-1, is DAGVTQSPTHLIKTRGQQVTLRCSPISGHKSVSWYQQVLGQGPQFIFQYYEKEERGRGNFPDRFSARQFPNYSSELNVNALLLGDSALYLCASSSPGSNEQFFGPGTRLTVL.

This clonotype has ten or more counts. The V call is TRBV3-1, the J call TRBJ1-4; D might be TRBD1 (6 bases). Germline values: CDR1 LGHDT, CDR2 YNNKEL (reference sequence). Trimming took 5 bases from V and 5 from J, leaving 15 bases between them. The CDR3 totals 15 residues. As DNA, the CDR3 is TGTGCCAGCAGCAAGGGCTTACAGGGCAATGAAAAACTGTTTTTT. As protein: CASSKGLQGNEKLFF.